The 28 T cell receptor beta chains below were found in one sample sequenced in a study of identical twins. MiXCR, run by TCRdb on the 5' RACE reads, gives a single entry per CDR3 protein. The table records about 460,000 distinct CDR3 sequences, 11% to 15% of them present only once. These records were also assigned to another study, of yellow fever vaccine responses in identical twins.

The sequenced sample was CD4+ T cells sorted from blood. These receptors were taken from a woman aged 18-29 years in good health.

The V call is TRBV12-3 or TRBV12-4, the J call TRBJ1-3, with 7 bases that match TRBD1. The CDR3 length is 16 residues. After removal of 2 bases from V and 4 bases from J, the junction contained 8 bases not matched to a gene. CDR3 amino acids: CASSLRAQGEGNTIYF. The CDR3 DNA reads as TGTGCCAGCAGTTTAAGAGCCCAGGGGGAAGGAAACACCATATATTTT.

This clonotype was picked up a small number of times. This sequence joins TRBV3-1 and TRBJ2-3; D not resolved. The V gene lost 3 bases and the J gene lost 1 base, with 5 bases spanning the gap. The CDR3 covers 13 residues. Germline V gives CDR1 LGHDT, CDR2 YNNKEL (reference sequence). CDR3 nucleotides: TGTGCCAGCAGCCATAGGGGCACAGATACGCAGTATTTT. The encoded protein is CASSHRGTDTQYF.

This clonotype was observed a few times. CDR3 in amino acids: CASRPTQGFRNQPQHF. The CDR3 DNA sequence: TGTGCCAGCAGGCCAACTCAGGGGTTCCGCAATCAGCCCCAGCATTTT. V and J are TRBV27 and TRBJ1-5, with D perhaps matching TRBD1 (6 bases). Trimming left V 6 bases short and J 2 bases short, with 17 bases between. Germline V CDR1 and CDR2: MNHEY, SMNVEV (reference sequence). The CDR3 is 16 residues long.

This clonotype was recorded at least ten times. The rearrangement links TRBV7-9 to TRBJ2-7; 9 nucleotides align to TRBD1. The CDR3 length is 13 residues. The ends lost 9 bases at V and 6 bases at J; junction bases unmatched: 9. Germline values: CDR1 SEHNR, CDR2 FQNEAQ (reference sequence). The CDR3 here is CASRGTGTSEQYF. DNA of the CDR3: TGTGCCAGTAGGGGGACAGGGACCTCCGAGCAGTACTTC.

This clonotype has more than one count but fewer than ten. The chain is built from TRBV2 and TRBJ1-5, with no clear D. Trimming took 5 bases from V and 3 from J, leaving 14 bases between them. Germline assignment: CDR1 SNHLY and CDR2 FYNNEI. This CDR3 is 15 amino acids long. The CDR3, as DNA: TGTGCCAGCAGTTTCCATAAGGATAACAATCAGCCCCAGCATTTT. This codes for CASSFHKDNNQPQHF.

This clonotype came up a few times. The chain has TRBV3-1 and TRBJ2-3; TRBD1 aligns across 10 bases. After removal of 3 bases from V and 5 bases from J, the junction contained 5 bases not matched to a gene. Looked up from germline, CDR1 is LGHDT and CDR2 is YNNKEL (reference sequence). The CDR3 totals 15 residues. CDR3 DNA: TGTGCCAGCAGCCAGAGGGACAGGGGAGGAGATACGCAGTATTTT. Translated, it gives CASSQRDRGGDTQYF.

The chain carries TRBV5-1 and TRBJ1-1; a weak D match, TRBD1 (5 bases). Germline lookup yields CDR1 SGHRS and CDR2 YFSETQ. The CDR3 loop spans 13 amino acids. Trimming stripped 0 bases from V and 8 bases from J, with 11 bases between. CDR3 nucleotide sequence: TGCGCCAGCAGCTTGGTCTCGGGGGACGAAGCTTTCTTT. This sequence encodes CASSLVSGDEAFF. The full variable domain, in which reference TRBV5-1 and TRBJ1-1 provide the parts outside the CDR3, is KAGVTQTPRYLIKTRGQQVTLSCSPISGHRSVSWYQQTPGQGLQFLFEYFSETQRNKGNFPGRFSGRQFSNSRSEMNVSTLELGDSALYLCASSLVSGDEAFFGQGTRLTVV.

This clonotype was counted only a few times. This rearrangement joins TRBV2 to TRBJ2-3, with 7 bases identical to TRBD2. This CDR3 contains 18 residues. J gave up 1 base and V 3 bases, and 13 bases lay outside the gene matches. CDR1 is SNHLY and CDR2 is FYNNEI in the germline V gene. The CDR3 protein is CASSDIGSAGVRTDTQYF. The DNA for the CDR3 is TGTGCCAGCAGTGATATCGGGTCGGCGGGGGTTCGCACAGATACGCAGTATTTT.

This clonotype was observed a handful of times. The chain combines TRBV6-1 with TRBJ2-7; TRBD2 is a possible D gene (5 bases). The CDR3 loop spans 15 amino acids. Trimming took off 3 bases at V and 6 bases at J, with 18 bases between the two ends. Germline loops: CDR1 MNHNS, CDR2 SASEGT. CDR3 sequence reads: CASSDNGLGALEQYF. The CDR3 nucleotides read TGTGCCAGCAGTGATAACGGACTGGGAGCTCTCGAGCAGTACTTC.

This clonotype was picked up many times. V usage is TRBV12-3 or TRBV12-4 and J usage is TRBJ2-3; 8 nucleotides align to TRBD1. The length of the CDR3 is 15 residues. With 5 bases clipped from V and 3 bases from J, the junction kept 7 bases outside the gene matches. CDR3 DNA sequence: TGTGCCAGCAGTCCTACAGACAGGGGTACAGATACGCAGTATTTT. Translation gives CASSPTDRGTDTQYF.

The chain couples TRBV5-1 to TRBJ1-3, with unresolved D. The germline V gene has CDR1 SGHRS and CDR2 YFSETQ. The CDR3 consists of 15 residues. Trimming cost V 0 bases and J 0 bases, with 7 bases left between them. This chain's CDR3 is CASSLDKSSGNTIYF. Written as DNA, the CDR3 is TGCGCCAGCAGCTTGGACAAGAGCTCTGGAAACACCATATATTTT.

CDR3 in DNA: TGCGCCAGCAGCTTGGAACCGGGACATCTGACCTACGAGCAGTACTTC. Its protein product is CASSLEPGHLTYEQYF. V and J are TRBV5-1 and TRBJ2-7, with TRBD1 as a possible D gene (6 bases). The germline V gene encodes CDR1 SGHRS and CDR2 YFSETQ. The V gene lost 0 bases and the J gene lost 2 bases, with 15 bases spanning the gap. CDR3 length: 16 residues.

This clonotype was seen many times. The V and J genes are TRBV4-1 and TRBJ1-1; no reliable D call. Germline values: CDR1 MGHRA, CDR2 YSYEKL. V shed 1 base and J shed 2 bases, with 17 bases lying between them. CDR3 length: 17 amino acids. The CDR3 spells CASSQGPTARLNTEAFF. As DNA, the CDR3 is TGCGCCAGCAGCCAAGGTCCTACGGCTCGACTAAACACTGAAGCTTTCTTT.

This clonotype was seen a few times. The chain is built from TRBV3-1 and TRBJ2-5; TRBD1 is a possible D gene (6 bases). V lost 7 bases and J 4 bases, leaving 13 bases between the germline ends. The CDR3 has 13 residues. Germline V gene lookup returns CDR1 LGHDT and CDR2 YNNKEL (reference sequence). The CDR3 DNA follows: TGTGCCAGCAAGACGGCAGGGGCAGAGACCCAGTACTTC. Translating gives CASKTAGAETQYF.

V and J are TRBV11-2 and TRBJ2-2; D is ambiguous. Trimming took off 3 bases at V and 0 bases at J, with 8 bases between the two ends. Germline V gene data show CDR1 as SGHAT and CDR2 as FQNNGV. The CDR3 length is 15 residues. The CDR3 protein is CASSFRPANTGELFF. DNA for the CDR3: TGTGCCAGCAGCTTTAGGCCGGCGAACACCGGGGAGCTGTTTTTT.

This clonotype was observed a few times. This chain joins TRBV2 and TRBJ2-3, with a weak D call TRBD2 (6 bases). CDR3 length: 15 amino acids. V was cut by 8 bases and J by 4 bases, with 19 bases left in between. Germline CDR1 reads SNHLY; CDR2 reads FYNNEI. The DNA for the CDR3 is TGTGCCAGCTCCGAGGAAGGGCGGGGCCCAGATACGCAGTATTTT. As protein: CASSEEGRGPDTQYF.

In this sample, this clonotype turned up a few times. V and J are TRBV6-5 and TRBJ2-6; tentative D call: TRBD2 (5 bases). This CDR3 is built from 16 residues. With 0 bases removed from V and 3 bases from J, the gap between germline ends came to 9 bases. CDR1 and CDR2 (germline): MNHEY, SVGAGI. The CDR3 here is CASSYSGGSGANVLTF. In DNA, the CDR3 is TGTGCCAGCAGTTACTCTGGTGGGAGTGGGGCCAACGTCCTGACTTTC.

V usage is TRBV6-2 or TRBV6-3 and J usage is TRBJ2-2, with TRBD1 matching over 8 bases. Germline V lookup: CDR1 MNHEY, CDR2 SVGEGT. J gave up 5 bases and V 2 bases, and 4 bases lay outside the gene matches. The CDR3 contains 15 residues. CDR3 in DNA: TGTGCCAGCAGTTACGGACAGGGCGGTACCGGGGAGCTGTTTTTT. Its protein product is CASSYGQGGTGELFF.

Details on this clonotype: A single base separates this from a much larger clone, so it may be a read error. The chain links TRBV5-1 to TRBJ2-7; maybe TRBD1 (6 bases). The CDR3 has 14 residues. Germline CDR1 and CDR2: SGHRS and YFSETQ. CDR3 nucleotides: TGCGCCAACAGCTTGGGATCAGGGGAAGAAGAGCAGTACTTC. Protein: CANSLGSGEEEQYF.

The rearrangement links TRBV19 to TRBJ2-3; D may be TRBD2 (6 bases). CDR3 size: 14 residues. V lost 7 bases and J lost 0, with 11 bases in between. Germline CDR1 is LNHDA and CDR2 is SQIVND (reference sequence). The CDR3 bases are TGTGCCAGTAAAAAGCGGGCGAGCACAGATACGCAGTATTTT. Protein: CASKKRASTDTQYF.

This clonotype was recorded a few times. V usage is TRBV27 and J usage is TRBJ2-1, with TRBD2 matching 13 bases. Germline lookup yields CDR1 MNHEY and CDR2 SMNVEV (reference sequence). V lost 5 bases, J lost 7 bases, and 5 bases stayed unmatched. The CDR3 contains 15 residues. This CDR3 is CASSPLGLAGNEQFF. The CDR3 bases are TGTGCCAGCAGTCCCCTGGGACTAGCGGGGAATGAGCAGTTCTTC.

The rearrangement joins TRBV7-2 to TRBJ2-7; 8 bases line up with TRBD1. CDR3 length: 13 residues. V gave up 5 bases and J gave up 5 bases; unmatched junction bases: 5. Germline CDR1 and CDR2: SGHTA and FQGNSA. The CDR3 spells CASSTDRVNEQYF. The CDR3 region has the DNA TGTGCCAGCAGCACGGACAGGGTCAACGAGCAGTACTTC.

J is TRBJ2-5 and V is TRBV6-5; 13 bases agree with TRBD2. With 2 bases clipped from V and 5 bases from J, the junction kept 5 bases outside the gene matches. Germline V gene lookup returns CDR1 MNHEY and CDR2 SVGAGI. CDR3 length: 16 residues. The CDR3 nucleotides read TGTGCCAGCAGTTACGCTACTAGCGGGGGGGGTGAGACCCAGTACTTC. This gives the protein CASSYATSGGGETQYF.

This clonotype appeared a few times. CDR3 coding DNA: TGTGCCAGCACCTCGGGGCCCCGATTAACCGCGGGCAATCAGCCCCAGCATTTT. It translates to CASTSGPRLTAGNQPQHF. This sequence joins TRBV28 and TRBJ1-5; a weak D match, TRBD1 (5 bases). The CDR3 is made up of 18 amino acids. Trimming took 7 bases from V and 2 from J, leaving 24 bases between them. Germline values: CDR1 MDHEN, CDR2 SYDVKM.

This clonotype has just a few counts. The J gene is TRBJ2-7, the V gene TRBV15; tentatively, D is TRBD2 (5 bases). Trimming shortened V by 3 bases and J by 6 bases, and 18 bases separated the two germline ends. CDR3 size: 15 residues. Looked up from germline, CDR1 is LNHNV and CDR2 is YYDKDF (reference sequence). In DNA form, the CDR3 reads TGTGCCACCAGCAGTCAGGACTCCTGGGTTTCCGAGCAGTACTTC. This sequence encodes CATSSQDSWVSEQYF.

This clonotype appeared a few times. V gene TRBV6-2 or TRBV6-3 combines with J gene TRBJ2-5, with D possibly being TRBD1 (6 bases). Germline CDR1 reads MNHEY; CDR2 reads SVGEGT. The CDR3 consists of 15 residues. V dropped 0 bases and J dropped 7 bases, with 15 bases sitting between them. CDR3 nucleotide sequence: TGTGCCAGCAGTTACTCGGGGGCCACCCCGGGGACCCAGTACTTC. This encodes CASSYSGATPGTQYF.

J is TRBJ1-2 and V is TRBV2; D is ambiguous. CDR3 length equals 12 residues. The V gene lost 7 bases and the J gene lost 7 bases, with 13 bases spanning the gap. The germline CDR1 and CDR2 sequences are SNHLY and FYNNEI. CDR3 in DNA: TGTGCCAGCACGGATTGGGGTTTTGGCTACACCTTC. Its translation is CASTDWGFGYTF.

This clonotype came up many times. The chain links TRBV29-1 to TRBJ2-1, with no clear D. Germline V CDR1 and CDR2: SQVTM, ANQGSEA. The germline V and J ends were trimmed by 2 bases and 7 bases, with 6 bases remaining between them. This CDR3 spans 11 amino acids. In DNA, the CDR3 is TGCAGCGTTGAAAGTGGGAATGAGCAGTTCTTC. The encoded protein is CSVESGNEQFF.